This T cell receptor beta chain was recovered during a study of blood T cell repertoires in COVID-19. Authors' methods: Counts of nucleated cells, estimated from reference gene primer amplification, were obtained. Sequencing used immunoSEQ multiplex PCR; TCRdb keeps in-frame clones, though not all of them. V, J and clone size reflect that table, while D and trimming were determined from the DNA. The table lists more than 150,000 clones, 81% of them singletons. Germline V gene lookup returns CDR1 LGHNA and CDR2 YSLEER. Losses at the gene ends were 5 bases for V and 5 bases for J; bases not matched to a gene: 10. The CDR3 length is 15 residues.

Sequencing was performed on peripheral blood. The TCR was taken from a woman older than 75 with COVID-19, enrolled during active disease. The chain has TRBV4-3 and TRBJ2-3, with TRBD2 matching 7 bases. For the CDR3, the DNA is TGCGCCAGCAGCACGACCCGGGGGGAAATAGATACGCAGTATTTT. Translating gives CASSTTRGEIDTQYF.